This T cell receptor beta chain came from a study of shared clonotypes between healthy human individuals. Study-wide results and limits: In general, naive subsets displayed greater estimated richness than memory subsets did.

The count of this clone is one. Its antigen is unknown. This may be a read error, as it is one base from a much larger clone. Each of the donors was a healthy adult who was HIV-negative and had not had a recent acute infection or vaccination. The V and J ends lost 3 bases and 3 bases respectively, with 5 bases between them. Germline CDR1 and CDR2: ENHRY and SYGVKD. This CDR3 comprises 13 residues. The repertoire was sequenced with immunoSEQ multiplex PCR; TCRdb's copy has only in-frame clones and lacks some. This table holds roughly 2,300,000 clones, roughly 92% found once. The source material was naive CD4+ T cells from PBMCs. Subset defined: CD45RA+ positively selected. The chain recombines TRBV10-3 with TRBJ2-2, with D perhaps TRBD1 (5 bases). The origin of this receptor is a man between 18 and 35 years old in good health. Some clones in this sample may be carry-over from other donors' samples. The CDR3 sequence: CAISDRDTGELFF. CDR3 in DNA: TGTGCCATCAGTGACAGGGACACCGGGGAGCTGTTTTTT.